This T cell receptor beta chain originates from a study of regulatory T cells in long-lasting Graves disease (dated by TCRdb to the early 2020s). About the study as a whole: Persistent Graves' disease meant more than 5 years of antithyroid drug treatment with TSH receptor autoantibodies that stayed positive. Persistent Graves' disease patients were compared with newly diagnosed Graves' disease patients by peripheral blood TCR sequencing and RNA sequencing. The study was conducted in China and was registered as a clinical trial. A total of around 33 samples were covered by TCR sequencing, comprising approximately 13 persistent and about 20 newly diagnosed Graves' disease patients. Antithyroid drugs had been taken for roughly 10 years on average by persistent Graves' disease patients in the clinical cohort. What the work shows at the level of the full study, not this receptor alone: Persistent disease showed preferential use of TRBV28, TRBJ1-2 and TRBJ2-5, whereas newly diagnosed disease favored TRBV20-1 and TRBJ2-1. Persistent patients shared more public clonotypes among themselves (around 2,700) than newly diagnosed patients did (roughly 910). The small sample size was acknowledged by the authors as a limitation that may reduce accuracy. Sequencing and analysis were limited to the TCR beta chain. The study examined only peripheral blood because the primary lesion, thyroid tissue, could not be accessed. Lower TCR Shannon entropy and fewer highly expanded clones were observed in persistent Graves' disease patients than in newly diagnosed patients, which suggested clonal expansion.

Library preparation employed multiplex PCR. The sequencer listed for this sample is Illumina HiSeq 4000. To build TCR beta libraries, CDR3 regions were amplified by Arm-PCR using iRepertoire HTBI primers. PCR products were gel purified before sequencing. The original pipeline was this. Gene usage analysis of CDR3 amino acid clonotypes used the approximately 62 TRBV and about 15 TRBJ segments found across samples. COPE and FqMerger were used to merge the filtered high-quality paired reads into contigs. BLAST was used to align contigs to the IMGT TRBV, TRBD and TRBJ reference genes, and CDR3 was defined following IMGT. Any clonotype with a frequency above 0.1% was counted as a highly expanded clone. Shannon entropy served as the measure of repertoire diversity, while the Gini coefficient captured V-J evenness. A clonotype was considered public if more than one individual shared it. Using fastp at Q25 and MiXCR, TCRdb reprocessed the public reads and kept productive beta chains. Under each unique CDR3 protein, matching rows form one entry showing the most common genes and DNA. TCRdb, not the original authors, processed these V and J calls. The sample table holds about 400,000 distinct CDR3 sequences, of which less than 25% were seen once. The top ten constitute more than 20% of the sample.

V is cut back by 6 bases and J by 1 base, with 10 bases in the junction unmatched. CDR1 and CDR2 are drawn from the germline V gene (reference sequence): DFQATT, SNEGSKA. Taken from cysteine to phenylalanine, the CDR3 has 15 residues. Only CDR3 DNA remains: 45 bases, in frame from the first base. This clonotype was seen ten or more times. This clone's antigen is unknown. Within one base of it there is no much larger clone, and no base qualities were kept. The time point label of this sample denotes: persistent/refractory GD, antithyroid drugs over 5 years with positive TRAb. RNA was extracted from PBMCs in TRIzol for both TCR sequencing and RNA sequencing. Graves' disease was diagnosed according to American Thyroid Association guidelines. The patients came from an endocrinology department in Xi'an, China. Each patient gave roughly 8.4 milliliters of peripheral blood, collected in an EDTA anticoagulant tube. Ficoll Paque Plus density gradient separation was used to isolate PBMCs, and no further T cell sorting was performed. An Agilent 2100 Bioanalyzer and agarose gel were used to check RNA quality, while a NanoDrop 2000 measured RNA concentration.

This clonotype was obtained from a female donor with Graves disease. The sample here was peripheral blood mononuclear cells (PBMCs), taken when the disease was refractory, from a patient treated with antithyroid drugs. The chain joins TRBV20-1 to TRBJ2-5; 8 central nucleotides agree with TRBD2. The sequence in DNA is TGCAGTGCAACGCCGGGACTAGATGGCCAAGAGACCCAGTACTTC. The translation is CSATPGLDGQETQYF.